This record concerns one T cell receptor beta chain sequence. These data originate in a study of control samples from healthy donors and cancer patients. The CDR3 loop spans 11 amino acids. Trimming removed 10 bases at V and 0 bases at J, with 6 bases between. Germline V lookup: CDR1 MNHEY, CDR2 SVGAGI. Sequencing was performed with immunoSEQ multiplex PCR; in TCRdb, only in-frame clones are kept and a portion is missing. Here the sample spans tens of thousands of clones, about 80% being singletons. The chain is built from TRBV6-5 and TRBJ1-1, with D unresolved. The sequenced material came from PBMCs. This TCR was sampled from a woman in her fifties or sixties with lung cancer. CDR3: CATYLNTEAFF. CDR3 DNA: TGTGCCACGTACTTGAACACTGAAGCTTTCTTT.